These 26 T cell receptor beta chains share one sample of origin, sequenced in a study of T-cell reconstitution after alpha-beta-depleted transplantation in children. Unique molecular identifiers were built into the TCRbeta library. TCRdb ran MiXCR on the PCR reads and lists one entry per CDR3 protein. The table records about 420,000 distinct CDR3 sequences, about 17% of them present only once. This specimen was PBMCs, mostly from graft donor cells, taken 360 days after TCRalphabeta/CD19-depleted stem cell transplant. The receptors shown here come from a boy under three years old who had a stem cell transplant for Wiskott-Aldrich syndrome, so the T cells may come from the graft donor.

This chain joins TRBV20-1 and TRBJ2-2, with D perhaps matching TRBD1 or TRBD2 (7 bases each). The V and J ends lost 8 bases and 4 bases respectively, with 17 bases between them. Germline CDR1 DFQATT, CDR2 SNEGSKA (reference sequence). The CDR3 spans 14 residues. CDR3 nucleotide sequence: TGCAGTCTCGACAGGGAGGGGGGCACCGGGGAGCTGTTTTTT. Protein sequence: CSLDREGGTGELFF.

The chain uses TRBV11-3 and TRBJ1-1, with 8 bases fitting TRBD1. This CDR3 has 15 amino acids. Germline trimming cut 1 base from V and 1 base from J; bases unmatched to any gene: 2. Germline-derived CDR1 and CDR2 are SGHNT and YENEEA. In nucleotides, the CDR3 is TGTGCCAGCAGCTTAGGGGGGACAGGGAACACTGAAGCTTTCTTT. This translates into CASSLGGTGNTEAFF.

This clonotype was counted only a few times. The rearrangement links TRBV6-1 to TRBJ2-5; a possible D gene is TRBD1 (5 bases). The length of the CDR3 is 14 residues. V was pared by 2 bases and J by 2 bases, with 9 bases between. Looked up from germline, CDR1 is MNHNS and CDR2 is SASEGT. The CDR3, as DNA: TGTGCCAGCAGTGAACAGGGATGGCAAGAGACCCAGTACTTC. It is translated as CASSEQGWQETQYF.

This clonotype was seen a handful of times. The chain employs TRBV10-3 and TRBJ2-1; D perhaps matches TRBD2 (6 bases). CDR1 is ENHRY, CDR2 SYGVKD, per germline. CDR3 size: 12 residues. Trimming pared 8 bases from V and 3 bases from J, leaving 8 bases between. DNA for the CDR3: TGTGCCATCGGGCGGGACTACAATGAGCAGTTCTTC. Translation: CAIGRDYNEQFF.

Only a few counts were recorded for this clonotype. V gene TRBV5-1 combines with J gene TRBJ2-7, with D hard to call. Trimming pared 4 bases from V and 5 bases from J, leaving 16 bases between. Germline CDR1 reads SGHRS; CDR2 reads YFSETQ. The CDR3 loop spans 14 amino acids. The CDR3 DNA reads TGCGCCAGCAGCCTACGCTCCATCGTAAACGAGCAGTACTTC. Its translation: CASSLRSIVNEQYF.

The rearrangement joins TRBV24-1 to TRBJ2-1, with D uncertain. Between the trimmed V and J ends, which lost 9 bases and 5 bases, there was a span of 10 bases. Germline CDR1 KGHDR, CDR2 SFDVKD. The CDR3 extends over 12 amino acids. The CDR3 nucleotides read TGTGCCACCGGAACTAACCACAATGAGCAGTTCTTC. This translates into CATGTNHNEQFF.

This clonotype has just a few counts. The chain employs TRBV29-1 and TRBJ2-7; tentative D call: TRBD1 (6 bases). V lost 3 bases to trimming and J lost 2 bases, with 14 bases between them. The CDR3 extends over 14 amino acids. Germline values: CDR1 SQVTM, CDR2 ANQGSEA. CDR3 coding DNA: TGCAGCGTTGACCCCGGAAGGGGGACCTACGAGCAGTACTTC. This translates into CSVDPGRGTYEQYF.

Only a few counts were recorded for this clonotype. The chain has TRBV29-1 and TRBJ2-2; 11 bases agree with TRBD1. From germline, CDR1 is SQVTM and CDR2 ANQGSEA. This CDR3 comprises 14 residues. V was clipped by 4 bases and J by 7 bases; unmatched bases: 5. The CDR3 region is CSVGTGGPGGELFF. The CDR3 DNA reads as TGCAGCGTTGGGACAGGGGGCCCAGGCGGGGAGCTGTTTTTT.

This clonotype was seen a handful of times. This chain connects TRBV27 to TRBJ2-2; D is ambiguous. Looked up from germline, CDR1 is MNHEY and CDR2 is SMNVEV (reference sequence). CDR3 size: 15 residues. V was trimmed by 1 base and J by 6 bases, leaving 12 bases between them. The CDR3 sequence is CASSLWGRSPGELFF. Here the CDR3 DNA reads TGTGCCAGCAGTTTATGGGGTCGGAGCCCCGGGGAGCTGTTTTTT.

This rearrangement joins TRBV29-1 to TRBJ2-7; tentatively, D is TRBD2 (7 bases). The V gene lost 5 bases and the J gene lost 3 bases, with 17 bases spanning the gap. Germline assignment: CDR1 SQVTM and CDR2 ANQGSEA. The CDR3 sequence is 14 residues long. The CDR3 DNA reads as TGCAGCGTTTTAGGGGGGGCAGCTTTCTACGAGCAGTACTTC. Translating it yields CSVLGGAAFYEQYF.

This clonotype has only a few counts. CDR3 DNA: TGTGCCAGCAGCCTGAGGGGGCGGGGGAACACTGAAGCTTTCTTT. Translated, it gives CASSLRGRGNTEAFF. This sequence joins TRBV7-2 and TRBJ1-1; 7 nucleotides agree with TRBD1. Germline trimming cut 5 bases from V and 1 base from J; bases unmatched to any gene: 7. CDR3 length: 15 amino acids. The germline V gene has CDR1 SGHTA and CDR2 FQGNSA.

This clonotype was recorded a few times. This rearrangement joins TRBV4-3 to TRBJ2-1; no clear D. CDR1 LGHNA and CDR2 YSLEER come from the germline V gene. Trimming pared 1 base from V and 6 bases from J, leaving 16 bases between. This CDR3 contains 16 residues. CDR3 DNA: TGCGCCAGCAGCCAAGTATTCTTGGCCAAAGCCAATGAGCAGTTCTTC. It translates to CASSQVFLAKANEQFF.

The sample holds a few counts of this clonotype. This chain connects TRBV7-2 to TRBJ1-5, with TRBD1 matching 7 bases. There are 14 residues in the CDR3. Looked up from germline, CDR1 is SGHTA and CDR2 is FQGNSA. The ends lost 5 bases at V and 5 bases at J; junction bases unmatched: 6. CDR3: CASSPDRVDQPQHF. The CDR3 DNA follows: TGTGCCAGCAGCCCCGACAGGGTCGATCAGCCCCAGCATTTT.

V usage is TRBV24-1 and J usage is TRBJ2-1, with 11 bases that match TRBD2. Germline assignment: CDR1 KGHDR and CDR2 SFDVKD. This CDR3 has 16 residues. Losses at the gene ends were 6 bases for V and 3 bases for J; bases not matched to a gene: 6. CDR3 bases: TGTGCCACCAGTCTAGCGGGAGGTTCCTACTACAATGAGCAGTTCTTC. Its protein is CATSLAGGSYYNEQFF.

This clonotype was counted between two and nine times. The rearrangement links TRBV6-1 to TRBJ2-7; D is perhaps TRBD1 or TRBD2 (6 bases each). V lost 3 bases, J lost 1 base, and 16 bases lay in between. CDR3 length: 16 residues. Germline V lookup: CDR1 MNHNS, CDR2 SASEGT. The CDR3 region is CASSESRLGGSYEQYF. The CDR3 DNA reads TGTGCCAGCAGTGAGTCGCGACTAGGGGGTTCCTACGAGCAGTACTTC.

The chain is built from TRBV19 and TRBJ2-1; TRBD2 agrees at 10 bases. The trim removed 1 base at V and 14 bases at J, leaving 5 bases unmatched. CDR3 size: 13 residues. CDR1 and CDR2 from the germline V gene are LNHDA and SQIVND (reference sequence). The DNA for the CDR3 is TGTGCCAGTAGTATAGGGCCTAGCGGGAGAGAGTTCTTC. Translation gives CASSIGPSGREFF.

In regard to this clonotype: One end of the junction fails to match germline, which may point to a read error. The genes are TRBV20-1 and TRBJ2-1; D is ambiguous. This CDR3 has 14 amino acids. CDR1 and CDR2 (germline): DFQATT, SNEGSKA (reference sequence). DNA for the CDR3: TGCAGTGCTAGCCGGAGTAAACCTTACAATGAGCAGCTCTTC. Translated: CSASRSKPYNEQLF.

The chain has TRBV20-1 and TRBJ2-1; D not resolved. Germline V gene lookup returns CDR1 DFQATT and CDR2 SNEGSKA (reference sequence). The CDR3 runs 13 residues. Trimming took off 0 bases at V and 4 bases at J, with 7 bases between the two ends. The CDR3 is CSARDSVYNEQFF. The CDR3 DNA reads as TGCAGTGCTAGAGATTCTGTTTACAATGAGCAGTTCTTC.

The CDR3 DNA is TGTGCCAGCAGCTTACAGCGGGGGGGCTACGAGCAGTACTTC. This encodes CASSLQRGGYEQYF. The chain is built from TRBV7-2 and TRBJ2-7; 10 positions match TRBD2. The CDR3 is made up of 14 amino acids. The ends lost 2 bases at V and 3 bases at J; junction bases unmatched: 1. The germline gives CDR1 SGHTA, CDR2 FQGNSA.

This chain joins TRBV12-3 or TRBV12-4 and TRBJ2-1; 9 nucleotides agree with TRBD2. The CDR3 covers 16 residues. J gave up 2 bases and V 4 bases, and 6 bases lay outside the gene matches. The CDR3, as DNA: TGTGCCAGCAGTTCAACCGTAGCGGGAGCCTACAATGAGCAGTTCTTC. Translated, it gives CASSSTVAGAYNEQFF.

The gene calls are TRBV5-5 and TRBJ2-1, with 13 bases aligning to TRBD2. This CDR3 is 18 amino acids long. Germline values: CDR1 SGHKS, CDR2 YYEKEE (reference sequence). Losses at the gene ends were 1 base for V and 0 bases for J; bases not matched to a gene: 4. The CDR3 region has the DNA TGTGCCAGCAGCTTGACCCGGACTAGCGGGAGCTCCTACAATGAGCAGTTCTTC. Protein sequence: CASSLTRTSGSSYNEQFF. The variable domain in full, completed from reference TRBV5-5 and TRBJ2-1, reads DAGVTQSPTHLIKTRGQQVTLRCSPISGHKSVSWYQQVLGQGPQFIFQYYEKEERGRGNFPDRFSARQFPNYSSELNVNALLLGDSALYLCASSLTRTSGSSYNEQFFGPGTRLTVL.

This clonotype was observed many times. The J gene is TRBJ2-1, the V gene TRBV29-1; D remains ambiguous. Germline CDR1 and CDR2: SQVTM and ANQGSEA. The CDR3 has 11 amino acids. With 7 bases removed from V and 9 bases from J, the gap between germline ends came to 13 bases. The DNA of the CDR3 is TGCAGCGCCCTGACCTGGGGTGAGCAGTTCTTC. As protein: CSALTWGEQFF.

The rearrangement uses TRBV15 and TRBJ2-1; D is possibly TRBD1 (6 bases). The germline V gene encodes CDR1 LNHNV and CDR2 YYDKDF (reference sequence). The V end lost 0 bases, the J end lost 7 bases, and 7 bases lay between the germline ends. The CDR3 is 13 amino acids. Written as DNA, the CDR3 is TGTGCCACCAGCAGAGAAACAGGGAATGAGCAGTTCTTC. Its translation: CATSRETGNEQFF.

This chain links TRBV9 with TRBJ2-1; D might be TRBD1 or TRBD2, each matching 5 bases. CDR3 length: 15 amino acids. V gave up 1 base and J gave up 4 bases, with 12 bases separating them. In germline, CDR1 is SGDLS, CDR2 YYNGEE. This chain's CDR3 is CASSVTGTVYNEQFF. CDR3 coding DNA: TGTGCCAGCAGCGTAACCGGGACGGTTTACAATGAGCAGTTCTTC.

The rearrangement links TRBV4-2 to TRBJ2-2, with D perhaps being TRBD1 or TRBD2 (5 bases each). The CDR3 totals 17 residues. From germline, CDR1 is LGHNA and CDR2 YNFKEQ. The germline V and J ends were trimmed by 4 bases and 0 bases, with 15 bases remaining between them. The CDR3 nucleotides read TGTGCCAGCAGCCGACGAGGGGTGGCTTCGAACACCGGGGAGCTGTTTTTT. Translation gives CASSRRGVASNTGELFF.

At least ten counts were recorded for this clonotype. This chain connects TRBV20-1 to TRBJ1-1, with D hard to call. Trimming left V 2 bases short and J 6 bases short, with 13 bases between. Germline CDR1 DFQATT, CDR2 SNEGSKA (reference sequence). The CDR3 is made up of 13 amino acids. CDR3: CSARRGKSAEAFF. The CDR3 bases are TGCAGTGCTAGACGAGGAAAGAGCGCTGAAGCTTTCTTT.